Sequencing of this T cell receptor beta chain was carried out in a study of T-cell memory formation after mild COVID-19. Study outcomes and limitations: Among CD4+ contracting clones, most were CM and EM, and CD8+ ones EMRA.

Trimming left V 3 bases short and J 7 bases short, with 16 bases between. Germline-derived CDR1 and CDR2 are SGHDT and YYEEEE. CDR3 size: 15 residues. In TCRdb, the 5' RACE reads were re-called with MiXCR into one record per CDR3 protein. The data hold roughly 500,000 distinct CDR3 sequences, with 20% observed a single time. This clonotype was seen a handful of times. Its antigen is as yet unknown. The receptor's source is an adult woman who had mild COVID-19 (a few samples of this study predate the infection). Cell type and time point are not known. This chain uses TRBV5-6 with TRBJ2-2; the D gene is possibly TRBD1 (5 bases). Sequences were obtained from PBMCs or a T cell subset sorted from them (not recorded which). The CDR3 nucleotides are TGTGCCAGCAGCTCCGGGTCACTCCAGGGCGGGGAGCTGTTTTTT. It translates to CASSSGSLQGGELFF.